The T cell receptor (beta chain) under discussion was sequenced for a study of blood T cell repertoires in COVID-19. Assay: immunoSEQ multiplex PCR; the TCRdb copy retains only in-frame clones and omits some. The table shows roughly 150,000 clones, with approximately 92% occurring only once. CDR3 length: 13 residues. Germline lookup yields CDR1 SGHNT and CDR2 YYREEE (reference sequence). V was shortened by 4 bases and J by 1 base, with 9 bases between the two germline ends. The TCR was taken from a woman aged 60-75 years with active COVID-19. This chain connects TRBV5-4 to TRBJ2-7; D possibly corresponds to TRBD2 (5 bases). What was sequenced was peripheral blood. The CDR3 nucleotides are TGTGCCAGCAGCCCCTCGGGGTCCTACGAGCAGTACTTC. Translation gives CASSPSGSYEQYF.